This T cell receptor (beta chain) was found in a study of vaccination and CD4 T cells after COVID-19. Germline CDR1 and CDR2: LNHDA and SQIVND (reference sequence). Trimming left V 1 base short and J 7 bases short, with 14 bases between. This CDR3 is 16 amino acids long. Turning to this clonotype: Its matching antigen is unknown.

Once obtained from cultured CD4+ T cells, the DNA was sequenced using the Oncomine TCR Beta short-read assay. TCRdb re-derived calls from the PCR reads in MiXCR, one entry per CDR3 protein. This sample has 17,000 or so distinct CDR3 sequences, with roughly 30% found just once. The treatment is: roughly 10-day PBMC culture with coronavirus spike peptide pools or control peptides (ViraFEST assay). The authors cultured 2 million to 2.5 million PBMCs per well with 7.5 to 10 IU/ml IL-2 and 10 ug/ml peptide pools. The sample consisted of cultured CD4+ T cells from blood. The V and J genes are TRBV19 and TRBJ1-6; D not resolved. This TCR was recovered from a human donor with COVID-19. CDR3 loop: CASSIAAPNINSPLHF. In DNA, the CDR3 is TGTGCCAGTAGTATAGCGGCCCCCAATATCAATTCACCCCTCCACTTT.